A single sample gave rise to the 31 T cell receptor beta chains below, sequenced in a study of response to subunit inactivated influenza vaccine (dated by TCRdb to 2017 to 2018). The library was generated by RT-PCR. For sequencing, an Illumina HiSeq 2500 was employed. TCRdb redid the processing of the public reads, applying fastp at Q25 and MiXCR, and retained in-frame beta chains. Each entry merges the rows of one CDR3 protein and shows their most common DNA and genes. The sample table lists about 160,000 distinct CDR3 sequences, about 10% of them with a count of one. Clones ranked in the top ten supply roughly 40% of the sample. Sequences were derived from CD8+ T cells sorted from PBMCs, sampled around 2 years after vaccination. These receptors were collected from a man aged 50 to 69 who received an inactivated influenza vaccine. Donor details come from another sample of the same person, matched by shared clones.

The V gene is TRBV3-1, the J gene TRBJ1-1, with D unresolved. V was cut by 0 bases and J by 1 base, with 6 bases left in between. The CDR3 totals 14 residues. Germline loops: CDR1 LGHDT, CDR2 YNNKEL (reference sequence). The DNA for the CDR3 is TGTGCCAGCAGCCAAGATAGGGCGAACACTGAAGCTTTCTTT. Its protein product is CASSQDRANTEAFF.

This chain joins TRBV11-2 and TRBJ2-7, with 7 bases fitting TRBD2. The J segment lost 3 bases and the V segment lost 3 bases, leaving 2 bases of the junction unmatched. CDR3 length: 13 residues. Germline CDR1 and CDR2: SGHAT and FQNNGV. CDR3 amino acids: CASSFPGGYEQYF. The CDR3 coding sequence is TGTGCCAGCAGCTTCCCGGGGGGCTACGAGCAGTACTTC.

The chain combines TRBV5-4 with TRBJ2-7, with a tentative D call TRBD1 (6 bases). Trimming left V 6 bases short and J 3 bases short, with 19 bases between. CDR1 is SGHNT and CDR2 is YYREEE in the germline V gene (reference sequence). The CDR3 contains 15 residues. CDR3 in DNA: TGTGCCAGCACCTCGTGGGGACAACCCTTCTACGAGCAGTACTTC. Protein: CASTSWGQPFYEQYF. Full variable domain (rest looked up from reference TRBV5-4 and TRBJ2-7): ETGVTQSPTHLIKTRGQQVTLRCSSQSGHNTVSWYQQALGQGPQFIFQYYREEENGRGNFPPRFSGLQFPNYSSELNVNALELDDSALYLCASTSWGQPFYEQYFGPGTRLTVT.

The chain uses TRBV6-6 and TRBJ2-7; D unclear. CDR1 and CDR2 (germline): MNHNY, SVGAGI (reference sequence). V gave up 0 bases and J gave up 5 bases, with 8 bases separating them. The CDR3 loop spans 13 amino acids. CDR3: CASSYSDRDEQYF. The CDR3 DNA follows: TGTGCCAGCAGTTACTCTGATAGGGACGAGCAGTACTTC.

This clonotype was seen only a few times. The chain combines TRBV25-1 with TRBJ2-1, with TRBD1 matching 12 bases. The CDR3 sequence is 15 residues long. V dropped 4 bases and J dropped 8; count of bases not matched to a gene: 6. Looked up from germline, CDR1 is MGHDK and CDR2 is SYGVNS. The CDR3 region is CASSVRDRGLDEQFF. DNA of the CDR3: TGTGCCAGCAGTGTCCGGGACAGGGGGCTCGATGAGCAGTTCTTC.

This chain joins TRBV27 and TRBJ2-3, with 7 bases that match TRBD2. Losses at the gene ends were 3 bases for V and 3 bases for J; bases not matched to a gene: 15. This CDR3 is 18 amino acids long. CDR1 is MNHEY and CDR2 is SMNVEV in the germline V gene (reference sequence). This CDR3 reads CASSFGLAGVLRTDTQYF. The CDR3 DNA sequence: TGTGCCAGCAGTTTTGGTTTGGCGGGAGTGTTGAGGACAGATACGCAGTATTTT.

The chain recombines TRBV7-8 with TRBJ2-7; D is uncertain. Germline values: CDR1 SGHVS, CDR2 FQNEAQ. This CDR3 has 14 amino acids. The ends were cut back, 2 bases at V and 0 bases at J, with 8 bases in the middle. The CDR3 loop reads CASSLLRFSYEQYF. CDR3 coding DNA: TGTGCCAGCAGCTTATTGAGATTCTCCTACGAGCAGTACTTC.

In this sample, this clonotype turned up a few times. This sequence joins TRBV12-3 or TRBV12-4 and TRBJ1-1; D uncertain. Between the trimmed V and J ends, which lost 6 bases and 1 base, there was a span of 6 bases. This CDR3 is built from 12 residues. Here the CDR3 reads CASRLWNTEAFF. The DNA of the CDR3 is TGTGCCAGCAGACTATGGAACACTGAAGCTTTCTTT.

The rearrangement links TRBV29-1 to TRBJ1-2; D is ambiguous. Germline V lookup: CDR1 SQVTM, CDR2 ANQGSEA. V dropped 0 bases and J dropped 8 bases, with 13 bases sitting between them. The CDR3 is 13 residues long. DNA for the CDR3: TGCAGCGTTGAAGATCATGGGAGATCCGGCTACACCTTC. Translated, it gives CSVEDHGRSGYTF.

This clonotype was seen more than once but under ten times. The V and J genes are TRBV5-1 and TRBJ2-1; 9 nucleotides line up with TRBD2. CDR3 length equals 22 residues. V was pared by 0 bases and J by 0 bases, with 19 bases of the junction left unmatched. Germline V gives CDR1 SGHRS, CDR2 YFSETQ. The CDR3 region is CASSLDRVASGADAFSYNEQFF. The CDR3 DNA is TGCGCCAGCAGCTTGGATAGAGTCGCTAGCGGGGCAGATGCCTTCTCCTACAATGAGCAGTTCTTC.

The chain links TRBV9 to TRBJ2-5; D is unresolved. V lost 0 bases to trimming and J lost 1 base, with 10 bases between them. The CDR3 sequence is 15 residues long. Germline V gene data show CDR1 as SGDLS and CDR2 as YYNGEE. This CDR3 is CASSVGGLVQETQYF. CDR3 DNA sequence: TGTGCCAGCAGCGTAGGTGGGCTAGTCCAAGAGACCCAGTACTTC.

There are a few counts of this clonotype. The chain has TRBV6-2 or TRBV6-3 and TRBJ2-7; perhaps TRBD2 as D (5 bases). CDR1 and CDR2 from the germline V gene are MNHEY and SVGEGT. This CDR3 is 16 amino acids long. V was shortened by 0 bases and J by 2 bases, with 14 bases between the two germline ends. DNA of the CDR3: TGTGCCAGCAGTTACTCGAGTACCGGACTTACCTACGAGCAGTACTTC. It translates to CASSYSSTGLTYEQYF.

There are many counts of this clonotype. The V and J genes are TRBV12-3 or TRBV12-4 and TRBJ1-1; D perhaps matches TRBD1 (5 bases). The CDR3 covers 15 residues. Trimming pared 1 base from V and 3 bases from J, leaving 12 bases between. This CDR3 reads CASSLGQGLDTEAFF. DNA of the CDR3: TGTGCCAGCAGTTTAGGCCAGGGCCTGGACACTGAAGCTTTCTTT.

V usage is TRBV24-1 and J usage is TRBJ2-2, with 9 bases that match TRBD1. This CDR3 is built from 14 residues. The trim removed 10 bases at V and 6 bases at J, leaving 8 bases unmatched. From germline, CDR1 is KGHDR and CDR2 SFDVKD. Here the CDR3 reads CATRDRDGSGELFF. DNA of the CDR3: TGTGCCACTCGGGACAGGGACGGGTCCGGGGAGCTGTTTTTT.

This clonotype has at least ten counts. V and J are TRBV27 and TRBJ1-1; D not resolved. Trimming removed 3 bases from V and 3 bases from J, with 8 bases in between. This CDR3 contains 13 residues. Germline lookup yields CDR1 MNHEY and CDR2 SMNVEV (reference sequence). For the CDR3, the DNA is TGTGCCAGCAGTTTGGGCGGGGACACTGAAGCTTTCTTT. It specifies CASSLGGDTEAFF.

This clonotype was detected only a few times. This chain connects TRBV7-8 to TRBJ1-3; D is unresolved. This CDR3 has 11 residues. Looked up from germline, CDR1 is SGHVS and CDR2 is FQNEAQ. V was pared by 8 bases and J by 0 bases, with 2 bases between. CDR3 amino acids: CASRSGNTIYF. The CDR3 DNA is TGTGCCAGCCGCTCTGGAAACACCATATATTTT.

This clonotype was counted between two and nine times. This chain connects TRBV27 to TRBJ1-1, with 7 bases that match TRBD1. This CDR3 is built from 15 residues. Looked up from germline, CDR1 is MNHEY and CDR2 is SMNVEV (reference sequence). Trimming removed 3 bases from V and 5 bases from J; junction bases left unmatched: 9. CDR3 loop: CASSLSTGQLTEAFF. CDR3 in DNA: TGTGCCAGCAGTTTGAGTACGGGACAGTTAACTGAAGCTTTCTTT.

This clonotype was observed a few times. The chain has TRBV5-1 and TRBJ2-3; 8 positions match TRBD1. The V segment lost 2 bases and the J segment 4 bases; nucleotides outside the gene matches: 6. Germline CDR1 is SGHRS and CDR2 is YFSETQ. The CDR3 is 15 amino acids. In DNA, the CDR3 is TGCGCCAGCAGCTTACCTCAGGGGGCCCCAGATACGCAGTATTTT. As protein: CASSLPQGAPDTQYF.

This rearrangement joins TRBV6-2 or TRBV6-3 to TRBJ2-1; D assignment may be TRBD1 or TRBD2 (6 bases each). Trimming took off 5 bases at V and 2 bases at J, with 13 bases between the two ends. Germline CDR1 MNHEY, CDR2 SVGEGT. This CDR3 is built from 15 residues. The DNA of the CDR3 is TGTGCCAGCAGTCACACAGGGACTCCCTACAATGAGCAGTTCTTC. The encoded protein is CASSHTGTPYNEQFF.

This clonotype was recorded a few times. This chain joins TRBV20-1 and TRBJ2-7; 12 bases align to TRBD2. Germline CDR1 is DFQATT and CDR2 is SNEGSKA (reference sequence). V lost 5 bases to trimming and J lost 4 bases; unmatched junction nucleotides: 12. The CDR3 is 16 amino acids. CDR3 in DNA: TGCAGTGCTTCTCTAGCGGGGGGGCCATACGGTTACGAGCAGTACTTC. This sequence encodes CSASLAGGPYGYEQYF.

V is TRBV6-5 and J is TRBJ2-5, with D possibly being TRBD2 (6 bases). Trimming left V 2 bases short and J 3 bases short, with 10 bases between. The V gene's germline CDR1 is MNHEY and CDR2 SVGAGI. This CDR3 has 14 residues. CDR3 region: CASSYGWGEETQYF. CDR3 sequence (DNA): TGTGCCAGCAGTTACGGTTGGGGGGAAGAGACCCAGTACTTC.

This clonotype has a count of ten or more. The V call is TRBV14, the J call TRBJ2-1; D unclear. The CDR3 runs 13 residues. Germline V gene data show CDR1 as SGHDN and CDR2 as FVKESK. The V gene lost 3 bases and the J gene lost 4 bases, with 7 bases spanning the gap. The DNA of the CDR3 is TGTGCCAGCAGCCAGGGCCTGTACAATGAGCAGTTCTTC. Translated, it gives CASSQGLYNEQFF.

For this clonotype: This may be a read error, as it is one base from a much larger clone. V is TRBV7-8 and J is TRBJ2-1, with D perhaps TRBD1 or TRBD2 (6 bases each). Trimming took 2 bases from V and 8 from J, leaving 10 bases between them. Per germline, CDR1 SGHVS and CDR2 FQNEAQ. CDR3 size: 13 residues. The CDR3 reads CASSLSGADEQFF. Written as DNA, the CDR3 is TGTGCCAGCAGCTTATCGGGGGCGGATGAGCAGTTCTTC.

The chain employs TRBV6-5 and TRBJ2-7, with TRBD1 as a possible D gene (5 bases). Trimming took off 2 bases at V and 5 bases at J, with 16 bases between the two ends. Per the germline V gene, CDR1 is MNHEY and CDR2 is SVGAGI. The CDR3 sequence is 15 residues long. CDR3 loop: CASSYGRAVSDEQYF. The CDR3 coding sequence is TGTGCCAGCAGTTACGGCAGGGCAGTTTCTGACGAGCAGTACTTC.

This clonotype was found a few times. The V and J genes are TRBV10-3 and TRBJ2-7; 9 bases fit TRBD1. Germline lookup yields CDR1 ENHRY and CDR2 SYGVKD. This CDR3 spans 15 amino acids. Losses at the gene ends were 6 bases for V and 5 bases for J; bases not matched to a gene: 11. The CDR3 here is CAIREYFGTGNEQYF. The CDR3 region has the DNA TGTGCCATCAGGGAATATTTCGGGACAGGGAACGAGCAGTACTTC.

Written as DNA, the CDR3 is TGTGCCAGCACCCTAGCGGGGGCGGGAGATACGCAGTATTTT. Protein: CASTLAGAGDTQYF. The gene calls are TRBV11-2 and TRBJ2-3, with 10 positions matching TRBD2. The CDR3 runs 14 residues. V lost 7 bases and J lost 5; bases outside the gene matches: 6. Per the germline V gene, CDR1 is SGHAT and CDR2 is FQNNGV.

In its sample, this clonotype was seen a few times. The J gene is TRBJ2-7, the V gene TRBV4-1, with 12 bases lining up with TRBD2. The CDR3 totals 16 residues. In germline, CDR1 is MGHRA, CDR2 YSYEKL. The ends lost 0 bases at V and 2 bases at J; junction bases unmatched: 2. CDR3 sequence: CASSQETSGSAYEQYF. The CDR3 DNA reads TGCGCCAGCAGCCAAGAGACTAGCGGGAGCGCCTACGAGCAGTACTTC.

The CDR3 DNA reads TGTGCCAGCAGCCAATACGGGTCCGATAATTCACCCCTCCACTTT. This gives the protein CASSQYGSDNSPLHF. The chain couples TRBV4-2 to TRBJ1-6; no clear D gene. V was cut by 2 bases and J by 5 bases, with 10 bases left in between. Germline V gives CDR1 LGHNA, CDR2 YNFKEQ. This CDR3 has 15 amino acids.

This clonotype occurred many times. The chain links TRBV9 to TRBJ2-7; TRBD1 agrees at 7 bases. The CDR3 is 13 amino acids. The V segment lost 4 bases and the J segment 4 bases; nucleotides outside the gene matches: 5. Germline CDR1 and CDR2: SGDLS and YYNGEE. The CDR3 loop is CASSPRTGYEQYF. The DNA of the CDR3 is TGTGCCAGCAGCCCCCGGACAGGTTACGAGCAGTACTTC.

There are a few counts of this clonotype. This rearrangement joins TRBV15 to TRBJ2-2; D remains ambiguous. Germline values: CDR1 LNHNV, CDR2 YYDKDF (reference sequence). The CDR3 runs 13 residues. V lost 6 bases and J 1 base, leaving 6 bases between the germline ends. The CDR3 DNA follows: TGTGCCACCAGTGGGGAGAACACCGGGGAGCTGTTTTTT. Encoded protein: CATSGENTGELFF.

This clonotype came up many times. V gene TRBV3-1 combines with J gene TRBJ2-3, with 10 bases that match TRBD2. The CDR3 has 16 amino acids. Germline trimming cut 1 base from V and 3 bases from J; bases unmatched to any gene: 4. Germline CDR1 LGHDT, CDR2 YNNKEL (reference sequence). CDR3 in amino acids: CASSQALAGVTDTQYF. The CDR3 DNA sequence: TGTGCCAGCAGCCAAGCGCTAGCGGGAGTTACAGATACGCAGTATTTT.